These T cell receptor beta chains were read from a single sample in a study of identical twins. Each CDR3 protein gets one entry after TCRdb re-called the 5' RACE reads with MiXCR. The sample lists 450,000 or so distinct CDR3 sequences, 20% to 25% occurring once. Separately, the same data were catalogued under a study of T cells expressing NK-cell markers.

The sample taken for sequencing was CD4+ T cells sorted from blood. These receptors all come from a woman between 18 and 30 years old in good health. CDR3s include the opening cysteine and the closing phenylalanine or tryptophan. D genes are given only for firm matches. A clone size is listed for some rows: how often the clone was seen (once, few, many), or a class if it is expanded.

j_call | d_call | clone_size | v_call | cdr3_nt | cdr3_aa
TRBJ2-2 | - | - | TRBV6-2/TRBV6-3 | TGTGCCAGCAGTACGTGGGCAGGGGCCGGGGAGCTGTTTTTT | CASSTWAGAGELFF
TRBJ2-1 | - | - | TRBV5-5 | TGTGCCAGCATGCCTGCCCGGCAGCGGTTCTTCTACAATGAGCAGTTCTTC | CASMPARQRFFYNEQFF
TRBJ1-2 | - | few | TRBV5-1 | TGCGCCAGCAGCGATCAGGGGAGAGGTTATGGCTACACCTTC | CASSDQGRGYGYTF
TRBJ2-7 | TRBD2 | - | TRBV6-1 | TGTGCCAGCACTCATCCGGGACTAGCGGGAGTAAACTACGAGCAGTACTTC | CASTHPGLAGVNYEQYF
TRBJ2-3 | - | - | TRBV2 | TGTGCCAGCAGATTAGCCTGGCTAGCAACAGATACGCAGTATTTT | CASRLAWLATDTQYF
TRBJ2-6 | - | - | TRBV12-3/TRBV12-4 | TGTGCCAGCAGTCCGGGGGCAAAAGGGGCCAACGTCCTGACTTTC | CASSPGAKGANVLTF
TRBJ2-7 | - | - | TRBV12-3/TRBV12-4 | TGTGCCAGCAGTTTATGGGACGGGACCTACGAGCAGTACTTC | CASSLWDGTYEQYF
TRBJ1-5 | - | - | TRBV6-5 | TGTGCCAGCAGTTTGATGACAGGTGTGAGCAATCAGCCCCAGCATTTT | CASSLMTGVSNQPQHF
TRBJ1-1 | - | few | TRBV20-1 | TGCAGTGCTAGAGGATCCTACGGAGGGACTGAAGCTTTCTTT | CSARGSYGGTEAFF
TRBJ2-7 | TRBD2 | - | TRBV10-3 | TGTGCCATCGGGAGCGGGACCCATGCCCTGTTCGGGTACTTC | CAIGSGTHALFGYF
TRBJ1-1 | - | few | TRBV7-8 | TGTGCCAGCGGGTACAGGGCAATCACTGAAGCTTTCTTT | CASGYRAITEAFF
TRBJ2-5 | - | - | TRBV5-6 | TGTGCCAGCAGCTTGGGTCTTGTTAAAGAGACCCAGTACTTC | CASSLGLVKETQYF
TRBJ2-4 | - | few | TRBV28 | TGTGCCAGCAGTTTGATCGTTGGGATAGCCAAAAACATTCAGTACTTC | CASSLIVGIAKNIQYF
TRBJ1-1 | - | few | TRBV5-1 | TGCGCCAGCAGCTCCGGAGACAGCACTGAAGCTTTCTTT | CASSSGDSTEAFF
TRBJ1-1 | - | - | TRBV10-3 | TGTGCCATCGGAAGGGGAGGAACTGAAGCTTTCTTT | CAIGRGGTEAFF
TRBJ2-3 | - | - | TRBV10-3 | TGTGCCATCAGTGAGTCTACCCTGCGGAAAACAGATACGCAGTATTTT | CAISESTLRKTDTQYF
TRBJ2-3 | - | few | TRBV5-6 | TGTGCCAGCAGCCCCGGTGGCGGAGGATACACAGATACGCAGTATTTT | CASSPGGGGYTDTQYF
TRBJ2-3 | TRBD2 | - | TRBV20-1 | TGCAGTGCTCAGAGGGCTAGCGGGTTGGATACGCAGTATTTT | CSAQRASGLDTQYF
TRBJ2-5 | - | few | TRBV7-9 | TGTGCCAGCAGCCCCCTAGGGGCGGGCGTTCAAGAGACCCAGTACTTC | CASSPLGAGVQETQYF
TRBJ1-1 | - | few | TRBV7-6 | TGTGCCAGCAGCTCCGGACAGACTACTGAAGCTTTCTTT | CASSSGQTTEAFF
TRBJ2-5 | TRBD1 | many | TRBV20-1 | TGCAGTGCTAGAGATTTTGGACAGGGAAGGTACCAAGAGACCCAGTACTTC | CSARDFGQGRYQETQYF
TRBJ1-4 | TRBD1 | few | TRBV5-1 | TGCGCCACCAGGACAGGCGCTAATGAAAAACTGTTTTTT | CATRTGANEKLFF
TRBJ2-3 | TRBD2 | few | TRBV7-2 | TGTGCCAGCAGCCTTAGCGGGAGGGCCTTTACAGATACGCAGTATTTT | CASSLSGRAFTDTQYF
TRBJ1-3 | - | - | TRBV9 | TGTGCCAGCAGCGTAGATGCGCGCAGCTCTGGAAACACCATATATTTT | CASSVDARSSGNTIYF
TRBJ2-7 | - | - | TRBV5-4 | TGTGCCAGCAGCCATTCCGGGACTTCCTACGAGCAGTACTTC | CASSHSGTSYEQYF
TRBJ1-3 | - | - | TRBV2 | TGTGCCAGCAGTTTGTTGTCAGGGCAGCCTGGAAACACCATATATTTT | CASSLLSGQPGNTIYF
TRBJ2-2 | TRBD2 | - | TRBV4-3 | TGCGCCAGCAGCCAATCCGTGGATTGGGAGGGGCCCGGGGAGCTGTTTTTT | CASSQSVDWEGPGELFF
TRBJ2-3 | - | - | TRBV12-3/TRBV12-4 | TGTGCCAGCAGTTTCCGGGGAGTTAGCACAGATACGCAGTATTTT | CASSFRGVSTDTQYF
TRBJ2-7 | TRBD2 | - | TRBV10-3 | TGTGCCATCAGTGCCACTAGCGTCTCCTACGAGCAGTACTTC | CAISATSVSYEQYF